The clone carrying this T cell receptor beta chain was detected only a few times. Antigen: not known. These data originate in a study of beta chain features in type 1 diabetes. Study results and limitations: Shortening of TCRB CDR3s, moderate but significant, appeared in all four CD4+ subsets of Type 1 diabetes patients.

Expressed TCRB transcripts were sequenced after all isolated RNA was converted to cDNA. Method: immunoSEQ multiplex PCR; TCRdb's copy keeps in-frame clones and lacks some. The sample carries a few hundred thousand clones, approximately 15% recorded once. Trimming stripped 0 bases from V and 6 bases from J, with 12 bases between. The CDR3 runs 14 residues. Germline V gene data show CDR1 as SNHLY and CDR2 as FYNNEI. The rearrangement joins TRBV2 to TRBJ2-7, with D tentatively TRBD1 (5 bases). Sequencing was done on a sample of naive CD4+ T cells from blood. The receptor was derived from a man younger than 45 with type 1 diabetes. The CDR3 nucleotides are TGTGCCAGCAGTGAAGCGTGGGCAGGGTCCGAGCAGTACTTC. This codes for CASSEAWAGSEQYF.